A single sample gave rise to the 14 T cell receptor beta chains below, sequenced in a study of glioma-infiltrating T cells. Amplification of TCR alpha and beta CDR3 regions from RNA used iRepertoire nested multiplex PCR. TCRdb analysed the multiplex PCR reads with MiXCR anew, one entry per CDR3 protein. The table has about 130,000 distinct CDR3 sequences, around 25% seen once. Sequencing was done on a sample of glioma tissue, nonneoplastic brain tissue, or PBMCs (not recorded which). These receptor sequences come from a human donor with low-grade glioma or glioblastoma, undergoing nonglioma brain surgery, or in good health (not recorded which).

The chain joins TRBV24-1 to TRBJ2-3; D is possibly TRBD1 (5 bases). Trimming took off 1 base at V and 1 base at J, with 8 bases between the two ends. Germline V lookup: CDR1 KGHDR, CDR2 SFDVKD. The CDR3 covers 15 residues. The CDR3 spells CATSDFVRGTDTQYF. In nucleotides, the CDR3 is TGTGCCACCAGTGATTTTGTCAGGGGCACAGATACGCAGTATTTT.

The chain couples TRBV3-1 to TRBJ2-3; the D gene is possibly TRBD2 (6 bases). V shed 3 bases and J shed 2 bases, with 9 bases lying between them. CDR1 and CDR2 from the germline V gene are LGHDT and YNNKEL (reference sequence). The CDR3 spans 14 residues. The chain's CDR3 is CASSHRTNTDTQYF. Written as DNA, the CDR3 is TGTGCCAGCAGCCACAGGACTAACACAGATACGCAGTATTTT.

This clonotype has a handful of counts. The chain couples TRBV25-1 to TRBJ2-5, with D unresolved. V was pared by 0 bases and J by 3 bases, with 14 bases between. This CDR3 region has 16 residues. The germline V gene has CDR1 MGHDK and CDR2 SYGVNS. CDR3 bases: TGTGCCAGCAGTGAATACTTGGGGTCGCCAAAAGAGACCCAGTACTTC. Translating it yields CASSEYLGSPKETQYF.

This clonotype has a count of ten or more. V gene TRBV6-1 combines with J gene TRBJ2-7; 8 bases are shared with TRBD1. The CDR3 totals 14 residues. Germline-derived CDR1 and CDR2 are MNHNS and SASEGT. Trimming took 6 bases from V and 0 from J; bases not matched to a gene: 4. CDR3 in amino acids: CASSRQGSSYEQYV. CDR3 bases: TGTGCCAGCAGCAGACAGGGGAGCTCCTACGAGCAGTACGTC.

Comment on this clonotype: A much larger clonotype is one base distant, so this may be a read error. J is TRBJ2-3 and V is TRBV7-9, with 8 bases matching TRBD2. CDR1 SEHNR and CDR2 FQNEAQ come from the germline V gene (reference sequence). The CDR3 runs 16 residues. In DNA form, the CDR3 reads TGTGCCGGCAGCTTCTCCGGGACTAGTCCACAAGATACGCAGTATTTT. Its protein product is CAGSFSGTSPQDTQYF.

The CDR3 sequence: CASSYSKEQFF. The CDR3 DNA sequence: TGTGCCAGCAGTTACTCGAAGGAGCAGTTCTTC. The chain joins TRBV6-6 to TRBJ2-1; D gene unclear. CDR1 MNHNY and CDR2 SVGAGI come from the germline V gene (reference sequence). The CDR3 covers 11 residues. V shed 0 bases and J shed 10 bases, with 4 bases lying between them.

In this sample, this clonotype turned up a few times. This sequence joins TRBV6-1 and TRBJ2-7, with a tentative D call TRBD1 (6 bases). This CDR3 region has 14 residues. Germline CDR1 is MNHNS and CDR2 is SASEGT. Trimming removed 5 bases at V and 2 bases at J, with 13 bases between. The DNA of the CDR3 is TGTGCCAGCAGTTTCTCCCGGGACACCTACGAGCAGTACGTC. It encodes CASSFSRDTYEQYV.

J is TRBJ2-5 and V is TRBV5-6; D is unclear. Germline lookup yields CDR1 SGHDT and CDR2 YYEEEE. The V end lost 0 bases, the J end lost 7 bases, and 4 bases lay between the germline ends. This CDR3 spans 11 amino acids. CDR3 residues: CASSLGLTQYF. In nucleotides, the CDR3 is TGTGCCAGCAGCTTGGGTCTGACCCAGTACTTC.

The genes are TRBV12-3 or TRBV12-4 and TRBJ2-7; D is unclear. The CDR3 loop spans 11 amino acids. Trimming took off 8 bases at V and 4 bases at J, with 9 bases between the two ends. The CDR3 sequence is CASGDGYEQYV. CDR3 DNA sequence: TGTGCCAGCGGCGACGGGTACGAGCAGTACGTC.

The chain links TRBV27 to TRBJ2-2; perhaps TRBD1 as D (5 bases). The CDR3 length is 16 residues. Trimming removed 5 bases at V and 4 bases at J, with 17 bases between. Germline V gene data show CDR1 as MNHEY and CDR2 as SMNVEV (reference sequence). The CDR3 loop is CASSDPTAVGTGELFF. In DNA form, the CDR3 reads TGTGCCAGCAGTGACCCGACAGCCGTGGGCACCGGGGAGCTGTTTTTT.

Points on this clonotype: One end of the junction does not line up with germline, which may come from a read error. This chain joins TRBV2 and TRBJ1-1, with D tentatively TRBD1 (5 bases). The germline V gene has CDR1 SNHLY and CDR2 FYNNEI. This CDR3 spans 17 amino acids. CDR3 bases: TGTGCCAGCAGTGAACGAGACCTGGGACGGTTGAACACTGAAGCTTCCTTT. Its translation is CASSERDLGRLNTEASF. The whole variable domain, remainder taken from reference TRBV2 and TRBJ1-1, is EPEVTQTPSHQVTQMGQEVILRCVPISNHLYFYWYRQILGQKVEFLVSFYNNEISEKSEIFDDQFSVERPDGSNFTLKIRSTKLEDSAMYFCASSERDLGRLNTEASFGQGTRLTVV.

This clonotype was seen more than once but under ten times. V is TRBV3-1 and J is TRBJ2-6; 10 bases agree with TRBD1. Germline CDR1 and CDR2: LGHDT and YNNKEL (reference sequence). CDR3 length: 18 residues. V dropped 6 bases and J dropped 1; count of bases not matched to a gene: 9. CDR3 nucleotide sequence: TGTGCCAGCAGACAAAGACAGGGGGCTTTATCTGGGGCCAACGTCCTGACTTTC. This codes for CASRQRQGALSGANVLTF.

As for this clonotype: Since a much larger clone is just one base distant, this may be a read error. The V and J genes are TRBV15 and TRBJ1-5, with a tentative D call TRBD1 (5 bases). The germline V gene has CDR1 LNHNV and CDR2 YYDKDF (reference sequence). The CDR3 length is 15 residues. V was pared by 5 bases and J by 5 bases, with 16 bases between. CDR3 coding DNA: TGTGCCACCAGCCCAGGGTTGACGGAAGATCAGCCCCAGCATTTT. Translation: CATSPGLTEDQPQHF.

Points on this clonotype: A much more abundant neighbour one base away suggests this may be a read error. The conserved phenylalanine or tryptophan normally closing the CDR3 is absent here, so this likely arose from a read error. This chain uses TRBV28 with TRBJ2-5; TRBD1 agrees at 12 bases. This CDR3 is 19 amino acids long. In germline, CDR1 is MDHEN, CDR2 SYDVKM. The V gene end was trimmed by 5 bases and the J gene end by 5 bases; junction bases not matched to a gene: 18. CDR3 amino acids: CASSLSPGQGAASWETQYL. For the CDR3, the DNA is TGTGCCAGCAGTCTCTCTCCGGGACAGGGGGCGGCATCTTGGGAGACCCAGTACCTC.